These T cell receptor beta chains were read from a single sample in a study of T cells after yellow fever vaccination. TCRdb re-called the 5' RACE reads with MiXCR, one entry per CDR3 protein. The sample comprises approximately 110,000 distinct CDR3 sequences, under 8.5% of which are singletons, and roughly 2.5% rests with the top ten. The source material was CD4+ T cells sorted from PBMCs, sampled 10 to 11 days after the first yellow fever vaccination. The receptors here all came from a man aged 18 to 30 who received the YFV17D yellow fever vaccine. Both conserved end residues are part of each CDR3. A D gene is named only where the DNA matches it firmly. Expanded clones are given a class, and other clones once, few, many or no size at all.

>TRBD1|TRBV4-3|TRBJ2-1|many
TGCGCCAGCAGCCAAGATGAGAGGGGGCGGAGCTCCTACAATGAGCAGTTCTTC
CASSQDERGRSSYNEQFF
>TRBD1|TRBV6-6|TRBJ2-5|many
TGTGCCAGCAGGACAGGGACAGACCAAACCCAGTACTTC
CASRTGTDQTQYF
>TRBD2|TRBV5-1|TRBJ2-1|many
TGCGCCAGCCAGGGACTAGCGGGGGGCCTCAATGAGCAGTTCTTC
CASQGLAGGLNEQFF
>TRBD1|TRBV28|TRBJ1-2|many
TGTGCCAGCAGCCCCGCGGGACAGGGAGCCTATGGCTACACCTTC
CASSPAGQGAYGYTF
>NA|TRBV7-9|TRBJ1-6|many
TGTGCCAGCAGCTTGAGTGGCCGTAATTCACCCCTCCACTTT
CASSLSGRNSPLHF
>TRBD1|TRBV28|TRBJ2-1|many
TGTGCCAGCAGCCTAAGACAGGGGGCGATGTACAATGAGCAGTTCTTC
CASSLRQGAMYNEQFF
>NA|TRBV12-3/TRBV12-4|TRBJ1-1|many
TGTGCCAGCAGCCAGGGACTGATGAACACTGAAGCTTTCTTT
CASSQGLMNTEAFF
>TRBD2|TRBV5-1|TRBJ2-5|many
TGCGCCAGCAGCTTGTTGACTAGCGGACAAGAGACCCAGTACTTC
CASSLLTSGQETQYF
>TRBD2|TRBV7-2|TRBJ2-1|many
TGTGCCAGCAGCCCGACTACCGGGACTAGAGACTACAATGAGCAGTTCTTC
CASSPTTGTRDYNEQFF
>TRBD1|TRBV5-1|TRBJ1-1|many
TGCGCCAGCAGCGGAGAGGGGGCAGGGAACACTGAAGCTTTCTTT
CASSGEGAGNTEAFF
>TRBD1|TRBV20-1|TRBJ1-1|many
TGCAGTGCTAGGCCCCGGACAGGGCCGAACACTGAAGCTTTCTTT
CSARPRTGPNTEAFF
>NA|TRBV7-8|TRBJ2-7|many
TGTGCCAGCAGCTTAGGGGTGTACGAGCAGTACTTC
CASSLGVYEQYF
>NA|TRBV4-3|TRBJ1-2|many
TGCGCCAGCAGCCAAGACAGGGGTGCTAACTATGGCTACACCTTC
CASSQDRGANYGYTF
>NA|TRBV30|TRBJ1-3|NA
TGTGCCTGGAGTAAAATACGGGTTTCTGGAAACACCATATATTTT
CAWSKIRVSGNTIYF
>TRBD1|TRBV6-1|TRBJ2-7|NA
TGTGCCAGCAGGCCCGGACAGGGTTACGAGCAGTACTTC
CASRPGQGYEQYF
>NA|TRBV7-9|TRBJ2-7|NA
TGTGCCAGCGGCCCCGGGGACAACTACGAGCAGTACTTC
CASGPGDNYEQYF
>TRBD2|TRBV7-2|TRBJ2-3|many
TGTGCCAGCAGCTTAGTAGCGGGGGGTGCAGATACGCAGTATTTT
CASSLVAGGADTQYF
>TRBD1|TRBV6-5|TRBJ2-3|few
TGTGCCAGCAGTTACTCGCGGACAGGGGCCACAGATACGCAGTATTTT
CASSYSRTGATDTQYF
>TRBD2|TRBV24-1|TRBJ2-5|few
TGTGCCACCAGTGATTCGGGACTAGCGGCTCGGACCCAGTACTTC
CATSDSGLAARTQYF
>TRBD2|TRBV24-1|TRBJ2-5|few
TGTGCCACCAGCGACGGGGGGGCCAAGACCCAGTACTTC
CATSDGGAKTQYF
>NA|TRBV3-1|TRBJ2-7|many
TGTGCCAGCAGCCAAGATCGAGGGGTCGAGCAGTACTTC
CASSQDRGVEQYF
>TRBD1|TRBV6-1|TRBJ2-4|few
TGTGCCAGCACCCAGACAGGGGGCACGAACATTCAGTACTTC
CASTQTGGTNIQYF
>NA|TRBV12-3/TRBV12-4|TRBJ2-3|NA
TGTGCCAGCAGTCGGGTCGGGGCAGAGACGCAGTATTTT
CASSRVGAETQYF
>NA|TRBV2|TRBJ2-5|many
TGTGCCAGCGGCAGGGTAGAGACCCAGTACTTC
CASGRVETQYF
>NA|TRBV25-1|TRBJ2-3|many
TGTGCCAGCAGTGAAGCGGGGCGCACAGATACGCAGTATTTT
CASSEAGRTDTQYF
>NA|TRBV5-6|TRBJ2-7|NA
TGTGCCAGCAGCTCCCCGCCGGGAACCTACGAGCAGTACTTC
CASSSPPGTYEQYF
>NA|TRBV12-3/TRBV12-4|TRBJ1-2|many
TGTGCCAGCAGCCCGTTGCGGGGCTCGAGTGGCTACACCTTC
CASSPLRGSSGYTF
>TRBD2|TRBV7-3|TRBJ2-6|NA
TGTGCCAGCAGCCCAATAGGTGGGGGGGCTGGGGCCAACGTCCTGACTTTC
CASSPIGGGAGANVLTF
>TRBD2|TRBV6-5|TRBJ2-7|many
TGTGCCAGCAGTCCATCGACTAGCGACTCCTACGAGCAGTACTTC
CASSPSTSDSYEQYF
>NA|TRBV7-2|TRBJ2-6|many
TGTGCCAGCAGCTTAATAGCCTCTGGGGCCAACGTCCTGACTTTC
CASSLIASGANVLTF
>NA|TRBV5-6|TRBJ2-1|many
TGTGCCAGCAGCTTCGGGGGGCGGAGATACAATGAGCAGTTCTTC
CASSFGGRRYNEQFF
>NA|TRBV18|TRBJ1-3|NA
TGTGCCAGCTCAACCGACAGAGCCACCATATATTTT
CASSTDRATIYF
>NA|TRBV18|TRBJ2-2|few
TGTGCCAGCTTCACTTACACCGGGGAGCTGTTTTTT
CASFTYTGELFF
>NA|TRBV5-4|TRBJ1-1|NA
TGTGCCAGCAGCTTGAGGCAGGGGCCAAACACTGAAGCTTTCTTT
CASSLRQGPNTEAFF
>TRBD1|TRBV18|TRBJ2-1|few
TGTGCCAGCTCACCTACCGGGACAGGGCACAATGAGCAGTTCTTC
CASSPTGTGHNEQFF
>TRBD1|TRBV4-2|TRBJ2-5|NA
TGTGCCAGCTGCCAAGAAGGGCGCGGGGGACAGGGGTTGTTTGAGACCCAGTACTTC
CASCQEGRGGQGLFETQYF
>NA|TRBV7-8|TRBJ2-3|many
TGTGCCAGCAGCTTAACAGGAAATACGCAGTATTTT
CASSLTGNTQYF
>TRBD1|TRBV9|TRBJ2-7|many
TGTGCCAGCAGCGGTGGACAGGGTAGTTTCTACGAGCAGTACTTC
CASSGGQGSFYEQYF
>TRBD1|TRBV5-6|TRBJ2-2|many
TGTGCCAGCAGCCACACAGGGGTCACCGGGGAGCTGTTTTTT
CASSHTGVTGELFF
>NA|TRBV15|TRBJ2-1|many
TGTGCCACCAGCAGAGACCGCCATGGTGAGCAGTTCTTC
CATSRDRHGEQFF
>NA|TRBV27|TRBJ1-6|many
TGTGCCAGCAGTTTAATCGGGACGGGAAATTCACCCCTCCACTTT
CASSLIGTGNSPLHF
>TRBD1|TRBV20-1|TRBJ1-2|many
TGCAGTGCTAGCCGGGGGACAGGGGGGGCTGGCTACACCTTC
CSASRGTGGAGYTF
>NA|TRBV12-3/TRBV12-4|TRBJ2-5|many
TGTGCCAGCAGTTGGAGCGGCGTCCAAGAGACCCAGTACTTC
CASSWSGVQETQYF
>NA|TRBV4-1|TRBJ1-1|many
TGCGCCAGCAGCCGAGACGGAAGAATTGAAGCTTTCTTT
CASSRDGRIEAFF
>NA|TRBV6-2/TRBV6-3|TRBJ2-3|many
TGTGCCAGCAGTACTAGGACGGAGCAGTATTTT
CASSTRTEQYF